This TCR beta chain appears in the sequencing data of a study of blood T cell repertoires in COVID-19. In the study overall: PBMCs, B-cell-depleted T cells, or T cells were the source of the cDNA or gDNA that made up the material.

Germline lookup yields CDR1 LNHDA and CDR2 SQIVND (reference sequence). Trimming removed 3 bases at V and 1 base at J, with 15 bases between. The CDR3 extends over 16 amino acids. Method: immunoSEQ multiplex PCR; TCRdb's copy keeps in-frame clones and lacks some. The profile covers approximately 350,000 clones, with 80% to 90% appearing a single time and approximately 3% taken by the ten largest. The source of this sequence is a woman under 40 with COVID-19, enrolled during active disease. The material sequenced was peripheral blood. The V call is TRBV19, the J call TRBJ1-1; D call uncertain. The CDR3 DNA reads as TGTGCCAGTAGTATTCCCCACAGCCTCTCGAACACTGAAGCTTTCTTT. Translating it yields CASSIPHSLSNTEAFF.